These 13 T cell receptor beta chains came from one sample sequenced in a study of OX40 agonist ivuxolimab in advanced cancers. Profiled with immunoSEQ multiplex PCR; TCRdb holds only in-frame clones, not every one. Among 65,000 to 85,000 clones, roughly nine tenths were seen once, and the ten largest hold over 8%. Material: CD4+ or CD8+ T cells sorted from blood, obtained in a trial of the OX40 agonist ivuxolimab. The receptor set was obtained from an adult with an advanced solid tumor such as melanoma, head and neck, liver or kidney cancer.

This clone showed up just once. The chain has TRBV11-2 and TRBJ2-5; TRBD1 matches 7 bases. With V trimmed by 1 base and J by 13 bases, 6 bases remained unmatched. This CDR3 has 12 amino acids. CDR1 SGHAT and CDR2 FQNNGV come from the germline V gene. This chain's CDR3 is CASSLGQGTSYF. For the CDR3, the DNA is TGTGCCAGCAGCTTAGGACAGGGCACTTCGTACTTC.

This clone was detected only once. This sequence joins TRBV28 and TRBJ2-2; no clear D. The CDR3 sequence is 16 residues long. V was trimmed by 6 bases and J by 7 bases, leaving 21 bases between them. Per germline, CDR1 MDHEN and CDR2 SYDVKM. The CDR3 DNA reads as TGTGCCAGCAGCCCCCCCCTGGGGAACGTCGACGGGGAGCTGTTTTTT. Protein product: CASSPPLGNVDGELFF.

In DNA, the CDR3 is TGCGCCAGCAGCCCGAGCATCATGAACACTGAAGCTTTCTTT. Translated: CASSPSIMNTEAFF. The V call is TRBV5-1, the J call TRBJ1-1; D ambiguous. The CDR3 spans 14 residues. Per the germline V gene, CDR1 is SGHRS and CDR2 is YFSETQ. V shed 4 bases and J shed 0 bases, with 10 bases lying between them. The variable domain in full, completed from reference TRBV5-1 and TRBJ1-1, reads KAGVTQTPRYLIKTRGQQVTLSCSPISGHRSVSWYQQTPGQGLQFLFEYFSETQRNKGNFPGRFSGRQFSNSRSEMNVSTLELGDSALYLCASSPSIMNTEAFFGQGTRLTVV.

The rearrangement uses TRBV19 and TRBJ1-4; weak D call: TRBD1 (5 bases). V lost 5 bases, J lost 7 bases, and 17 bases lay in between. CDR3 size: 15 residues. Per the germline V gene, CDR1 is LNHDA and CDR2 is SQIVND (reference sequence). CDR3 amino acids: CASSGRRGAGEKLFF. In nucleotides, the CDR3 is TGTGCCAGTAGTGGACGGAGAGGGGCGGGTGAAAAACTGTTTTTT.

The chain links TRBV6-7 to TRBJ1-2; no clear D gene. TRBV6-7 is an ORF, and what it does is uncertain. The V end was cut by 6 bases, the J end by 0 bases, with 11 bases between. The CDR3 length is 14 residues. The CDR3 nucleotides are TGTGCCAGCAGCCACCCTTCAGCTAACTATGGCTACACCTTC. Its translation is CASSHPSANYGYTF.

The chain links TRBV2 to TRBJ1-4; D possibly corresponds to TRBD1 (5 bases). Germline CDR1 SNHLY, CDR2 FYNNEI. The CDR3 extends over 14 amino acids. Trimming left V 8 bases short and J 5 bases short, with 15 bases between. The CDR3 DNA sequence: TGTGCCAGCGAAAGCATTGGGGGGAATGAAAAACTGTTTTTT. Its protein is CASESIGGNEKLFF.

The V gene is TRBV7-9, the J gene TRBJ2-1, with D tentatively TRBD2 (5 bases). This CDR3 region has 14 residues. Germline V gene data show CDR1 as SEHNR and CDR2 as FQNEAQ (reference sequence). Trimming shortened V by 1 base and J by 6 bases, and 10 bases separated the two germline ends. The CDR3 sequence: CASSLGRAVNEQFF. The DNA for the CDR3 is TGTGCCAGCAGCTTAGGGCGGGCAGTCAATGAGCAGTTCTTC.

The V gene is TRBV28, the J gene TRBJ1-4; 10 bases match TRBD1. V gave up 8 bases and J gave up 6 bases; unmatched junction bases: 9. The CDR3 loop spans 15 amino acids. CDR1 is MDHEN and CDR2 is SYDVKM in the germline V gene. The CDR3 reads CASSIATGGYEKLFF. CDR3 nucleotide sequence: TGTGCCAGCTCTATAGCGACAGGGGGCTATGAAAAACTGTTTTTT. The full variable domain, completed using reference TRBV28 and TRBJ1-4, is DVKVTQSSRYLVKRTGEKVFLECVQDMDHENMFWYRQDPGLGLRLIYFSYDVKMKEKGDIPEGYSVSREKKERFSLILESASTNQTSMYLCASSIATGGYEKLFFGSGTQLSVL.

The chain combines TRBV5-1 with TRBJ2-3; D call uncertain. The CDR3 is 13 residues long. Trimming pared 4 bases from V and 2 bases from J, leaving 8 bases between. The germline CDR1 and CDR2 sequences are SGHRS and YFSETQ. CDR3: CASSPDFTDTQYF. The CDR3 nucleotides read TGCGCCAGCAGCCCCGACTTCACAGATACGCAGTATTTT.

This clone was recorded once. The chain employs TRBV7-6 and TRBJ2-5; D is unresolved. V shed 3 bases and J shed 5 bases, with 13 bases lying between them. Germline loops: CDR1 SGHVS, CDR2 FNYEAQ. The length of the CDR3 is 14 residues. As DNA, the CDR3 is TGTGCCAGCAGCTTTACCGCGGCATGGGAGACCCAGTACTTC. This translates into CASSFTAAWETQYF.

CDR3 region: CASSLTGVANVLTF. The CDR3 DNA sequence: TGTGCCAGCAGCTTAACAGGGGTGGCTAACGTCCTGACTTTC. This chain connects TRBV7-2 to TRBJ2-6, with 7 nucleotides matching TRBD1. V was pared by 2 bases and J by 10 bases, with 5 bases of the junction left unmatched. The CDR3 is 14 amino acids. Germline V gene sequence: CDR1 SGHTA, CDR2 FQGNSA.

The rearrangement links TRBV19 to TRBJ2-7; no definite D call. CDR3 length: 12 amino acids. V lost 5 bases to trimming and J lost 4 bases, with 9 bases between them. Germline values: CDR1 LNHDA, CDR2 SQIVND (reference sequence). This CDR3 is CASSSPLYEQYF. In nucleotides, the CDR3 is TGTGCCAGTAGTTCCCCTCTTTACGAGCAGTACTTC.

This clone was seen a single time. The chain links TRBV27 to TRBJ2-2; 13 bases fit TRBD2. The germline gives CDR1 MNHEY, CDR2 SMNVEV (reference sequence). The ends lost 4 bases at V and 0 bases at J; junction bases unmatched: 14. The CDR3 runs 21 residues. The CDR3 here is CASSSQILTTSGGTNTGELFF. In DNA form, the CDR3 reads TGTGCCAGCAGTTCCCAGATCCTTACGACTAGCGGGGGGACGAACACCGGGGAGCTGTTTTTT.